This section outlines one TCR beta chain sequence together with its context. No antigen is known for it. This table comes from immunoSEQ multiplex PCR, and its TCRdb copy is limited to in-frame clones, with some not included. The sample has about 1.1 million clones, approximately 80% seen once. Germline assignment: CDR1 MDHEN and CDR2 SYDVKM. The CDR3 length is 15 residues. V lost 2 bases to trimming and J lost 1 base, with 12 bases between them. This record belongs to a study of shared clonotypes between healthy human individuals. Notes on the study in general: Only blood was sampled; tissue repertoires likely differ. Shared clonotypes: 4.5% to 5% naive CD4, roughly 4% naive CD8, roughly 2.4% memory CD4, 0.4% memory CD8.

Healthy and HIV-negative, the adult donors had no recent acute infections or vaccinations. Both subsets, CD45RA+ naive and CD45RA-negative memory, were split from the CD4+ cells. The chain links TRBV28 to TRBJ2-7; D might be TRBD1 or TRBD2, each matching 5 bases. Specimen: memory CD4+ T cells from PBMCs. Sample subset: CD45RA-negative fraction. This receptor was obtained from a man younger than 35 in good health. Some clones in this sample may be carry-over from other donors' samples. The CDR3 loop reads CASSLLGWGSYEQYF. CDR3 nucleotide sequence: TGTGCCAGCAGTTTACTCGGTTGGGGGTCCTACGAGCAGTACTTC.